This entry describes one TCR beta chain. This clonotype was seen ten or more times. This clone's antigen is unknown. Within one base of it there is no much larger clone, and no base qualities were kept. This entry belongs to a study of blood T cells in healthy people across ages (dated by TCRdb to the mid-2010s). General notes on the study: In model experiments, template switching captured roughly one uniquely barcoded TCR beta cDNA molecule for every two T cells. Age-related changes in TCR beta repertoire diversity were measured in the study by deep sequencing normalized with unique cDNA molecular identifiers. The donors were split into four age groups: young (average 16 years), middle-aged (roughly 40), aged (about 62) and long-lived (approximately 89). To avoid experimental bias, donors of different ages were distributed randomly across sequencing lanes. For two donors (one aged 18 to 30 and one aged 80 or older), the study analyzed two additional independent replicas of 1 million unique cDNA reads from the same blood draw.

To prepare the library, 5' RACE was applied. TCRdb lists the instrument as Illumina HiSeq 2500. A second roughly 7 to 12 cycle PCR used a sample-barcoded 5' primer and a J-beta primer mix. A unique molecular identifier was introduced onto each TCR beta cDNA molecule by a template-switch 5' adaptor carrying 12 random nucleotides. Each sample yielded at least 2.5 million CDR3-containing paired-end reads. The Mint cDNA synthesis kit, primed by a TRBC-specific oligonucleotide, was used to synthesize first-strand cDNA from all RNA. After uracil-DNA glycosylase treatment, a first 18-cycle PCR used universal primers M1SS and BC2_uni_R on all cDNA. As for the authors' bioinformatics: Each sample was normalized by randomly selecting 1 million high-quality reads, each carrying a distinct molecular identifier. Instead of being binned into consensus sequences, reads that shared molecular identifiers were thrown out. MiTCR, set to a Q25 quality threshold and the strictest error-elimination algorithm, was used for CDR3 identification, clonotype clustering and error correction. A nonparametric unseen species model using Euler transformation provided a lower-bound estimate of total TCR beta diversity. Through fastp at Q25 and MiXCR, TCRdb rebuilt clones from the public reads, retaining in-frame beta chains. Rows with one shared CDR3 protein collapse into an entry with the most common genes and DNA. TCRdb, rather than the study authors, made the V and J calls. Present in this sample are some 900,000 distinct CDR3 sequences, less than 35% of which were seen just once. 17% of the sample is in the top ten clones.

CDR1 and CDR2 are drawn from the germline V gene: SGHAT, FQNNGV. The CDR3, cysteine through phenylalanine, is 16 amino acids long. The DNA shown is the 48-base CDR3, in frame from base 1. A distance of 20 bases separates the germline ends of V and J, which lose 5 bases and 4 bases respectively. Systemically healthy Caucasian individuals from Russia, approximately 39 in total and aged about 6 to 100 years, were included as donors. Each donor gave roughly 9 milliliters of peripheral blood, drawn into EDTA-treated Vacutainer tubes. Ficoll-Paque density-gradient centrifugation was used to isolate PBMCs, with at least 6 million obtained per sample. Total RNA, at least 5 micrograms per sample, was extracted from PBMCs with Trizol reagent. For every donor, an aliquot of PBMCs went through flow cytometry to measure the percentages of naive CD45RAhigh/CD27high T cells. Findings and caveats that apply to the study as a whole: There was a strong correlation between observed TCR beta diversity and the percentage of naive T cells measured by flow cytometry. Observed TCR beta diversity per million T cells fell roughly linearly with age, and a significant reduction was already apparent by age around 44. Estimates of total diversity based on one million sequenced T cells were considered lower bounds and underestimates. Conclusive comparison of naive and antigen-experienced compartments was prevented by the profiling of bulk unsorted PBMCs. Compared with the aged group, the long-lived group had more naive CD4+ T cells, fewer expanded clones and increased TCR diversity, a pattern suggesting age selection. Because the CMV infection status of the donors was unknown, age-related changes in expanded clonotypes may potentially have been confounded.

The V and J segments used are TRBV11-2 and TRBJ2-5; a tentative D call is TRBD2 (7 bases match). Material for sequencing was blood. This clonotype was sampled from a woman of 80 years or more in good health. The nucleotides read TGTGCCAGCAGCCAGCGGCTAGGGGGAGGGCCAGAGACCCAGTACTTC. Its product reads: CASSQRLGGGPETQYF.